This section outlines one TCR beta chain sequence together with its context. Its antigen specificity is not known. Base qualities were left out, and no much larger clone turns up one base away. This sample is part of a study of post-analysis software for immune sequencing data (dated by TCRdb to about 2015). Regarding the complete study: Relapsing-remitting, secondary progressive and progressive-relapsing multiple sclerosis were recorded as disease courses, and subtype annotation was lacking for some patients. The patient repertoires were set against eleven to twelve previously published healthy control repertoires from donors whose ages ranged from roughly 6 to 27 years. A subset of samples was prepared in parallel using single-end sample barcoding, then pooled and co-amplified after Illumina adapter ligation.

What the study reported, not specific to this receptor: Normalized Chao1 diversity was significantly lower in multiple sclerosis patients than controls, suggesting substantial peripheral T-cell clonal expansion. Significantly higher frequencies in patients than in controls were found for roughly 5 TRBV segments, including TRBV5-6, TRBV5-1 and TRBV20-1. Direct clustering with F measure revealed strong co-clustering of samples prepared in the same batch, which led to a batch-effect correction. The multiple sclerosis patient group was slightly younger than the control group.

The CDR3 has 14 amino acids, counting the end cysteine and phenylalanine. The retained sequence is limited to the CDR3, 42 bases, with the frame set at the first base. The germline V and J ends show losses of 4 bases and 7 bases respectively, and no gene match explains 6 bases of the junction. The germline V gene sets CDR1 to SGHRS and CDR2 to YFSETQ. The library relied on PCR. The reads were generated on an Illumina HiSeq 2500. To reduce PCR and sequencing biases, unique molecular identifiers were built into the TCR beta cDNA libraries. Some 500,000 cDNA molecules were obtained per 1 to 10 million input T cells, so each molecule approximated one T cell. Patient libraries were prepared and sequenced with the same protocol used for the earlier healthy control dataset. Samples belonging to the same batch were prepared together, multiplexed and sequenced on a shared HiSeq lane. The paper's processing steps were these. Raw barcoded reads were processed with MIGEC, and single-read molecular identifier groups were discarded before consensus assembly and CDR3 extraction. Clonotype tables were post-analysed with VDJtools, and diversity was normalized by down-sampling all datasets to the smallest sample size. Repertoire overlap clustering matched CDR3 amino acid but not nucleotide sequences to correct batch-related cross-sample contamination. TCRdb cleaned the public reads at Q25 with fastp, built clones with MiXCR and kept in-frame beta chains. One record per CDR3 amino acid sequence lists the most common genes and DNA. TCRdb, not the authors, supplied the V and J calls. The sample includes 750,000 to 950,000 distinct CDR3 sequences, with about 50% observed a single time. Roughly 4.4% of the sample belongs to the ten largest clones.

To demonstrate the VDJtools post-analysis software, the study profiled TCR beta repertoires from the peripheral blood of about 13 young patients with multiple sclerosis. The multiple sclerosis patients were children and adolescents between roughly 6 and 16 years of age. This TCR was sampled from a girl aged 10-17 years with multiple sclerosis. The receptor chain draws on TRBV5-1 and TRBJ2-1; 9 middle bases align to TRBD2. Sequences were obtained from blood. The CDR3 corresponds to CASSPNSGRNEQFF. The DNA sequence is TGCGCCAGCAGCCCCAATAGCGGGAGAAATGAGCAGTTCTTC.